This is a list of T cell receptor beta chains from one sample in a study of blood T cells in healthy people across ages. TCRdb reanalysed the 5' RACE reads using MiXCR and keeps one entry per CDR3 protein. This sample has approximately 790,000 distinct CDR3 sequences, with around 68% found just once. The sample comprised blood. These receptors were collected from a man between 25 and 39 years old in good health. The CDR3 runs from the conserved cysteine through the conserved F or W. Fields, in order: J gene, V gene, clone size, CDR3 protein. Clone size is not always given. Where it is, it says once, few, many or a class for expanded clones.

TRBJ1-2 | TRBV29-1 | once | CGMRGQLNYGYTF
TRBJ2-6 | TRBV28 | many | CASRFREGAGANVLTF
TRBJ2-7 | TRBV28 | - | CASKVYEQYF
TRBJ1-5 | TRBV10-3 | few | CAISPDRGGQPQHF
TRBJ1-2 | TRBV28 | - | CASSPPTGRYTF
TRBJ1-4 | TRBV20-1 | - | CSARVAGWGEKLFF
TRBJ2-7 | TRBV29-1 | - | CSVEGNWDEQYF
TRBJ1-2 | TRBV12-3/TRBV12-4 | - | CASAGWDGGGYTF
- | TRBV28 | - | CASSTPGQFYEQFF
TRBJ1-4 | TRBV5-1 | few | CASSLDGTGNEKLFF
TRBJ1-5 | TRBV20-1 | - | CSARATGGQPQHF
TRBJ2-7 | TRBV7-8 | - | CASSLGQPPYEQYF
TRBJ2-7 | TRBV28 | - | CASSPPGTGTYEQYF
TRBJ2-1 | TRBV4-3 | few | CASSQVAGVDEQFF
TRBJ2-3 | TRBV2 | - | CASSVGSGTDTQYF
TRBJ2-7 | TRBV28 | many | CASTISNSYEQYF
TRBJ2-7 | TRBV7-3 | few | CASSYLLYEQYF
TRBJ2-7 | TRBV6-5 | - | CASTDGGNEQYF
TRBJ2-1 | TRBV9 | - | CASSVGRTGYNEQFF
TRBJ1-1 | TRBV6-5 | - | CASRRTLRALGAFF
TRBJ1-1 | TRBV20-1 | - | CSARRGRGFTEAFF